This is a list of T cell receptor beta chains from one sample in a study of blood T cell repertoires in COVID-19. Sequencing used immunoSEQ multiplex PCR; TCRdb keeps in-frame clones, though not all of them. The sample has around 100,000 clones, about 82% seen once; the top ten hold roughly 13%. Sequenced input: peripheral blood. These receptors were taken from a man aged 45 to 65 with active or convalescent COVID-19. Each CDR3 is given with its conserved first and last residue. The order of the fields is clone size, V gene, J gene, D gene, CDR3 DNA, CDR3 protein. A D gene is named only where the DNA matches it firmly. Clone size, where shown, is once, few, many, or a class for clones that have expanded.

size: -; V: TRBV10-2; J: TRBJ1-2; D: -; DNA: TGCGCCAGCAGTGAGTCTAGGGGGACCTATGGCTACACCTTC; CDR3: CASSESRGTYGYTF
size: -; V: TRBV19; J: TRBJ2-1; D: TRBD1; DNA: TGTGCCAGTAAGTCGGGACAGGTGACCTACAATGAGCAGTTCTTC; CDR3: CASKSGQVTYNEQFF
size: -; V: TRBV3-1/TRBV3-2; J: TRBJ1-1; D: -; DNA: TGTGCCAGCAGCCAAGGGGGCGTCGACACTGAAGCTTTCTTT; CDR3: CASSQGGVDTEAFF
size: -; V: TRBV6-5; J: TRBJ2-1; D: TRBD2; DNA: TGTGCCAGCAGTTACTCGCGGGAGGGCCGATATGAGCAGTTCTTC; CDR3: CASSYSREGRYEQFF
size: -; V: TRBV11-2; J: TRBJ2-3; D: -; DNA: TGTGCCAGCAGCAGACAATTAGATACGCAGTATTTT; CDR3: CASSRQLDTQYF
size: -; V: TRBV5-1; J: TRBJ2-5; D: -; DNA: TGCGCCAGCAGCTTGGGCCAGGGGCCCCAAGAGACCCAGTACTTC; CDR3: CASSLGQGPQETQYF
size: few; V: TRBV27; J: TRBJ2-3; D: TRBD2; DNA: TGTGCCAGCAGACTAGCGGGAGGTTATGATACGCAGTATTTT; CDR3: CASRLAGGYDTQYF
size: -; V: TRBV25-1; J: TRBJ1-1; D: -; DNA: TGTGCCAGCCGGAGACAGACAGCGGGGTCTGAAGCTTTCTTT; CDR3: CASRRQTAGSEAFF
size: -; V: TRBV2; J: TRBJ2-5; D: -; DNA: TGTGCCAGCAGTGAAGCTGGAGCGGATCGCCAAGAGACCCAGTACTTC; CDR3: CASSEAGADRQETQYF
size: -; V: TRBV11-2; J: TRBJ1-6; D: TRBD1; DNA: TGTGCCAGCAGCTTACGACAGGGGGGGAGCTCCTATAATTCACCCCTCCACTTT; CDR3: CASSLRQGGSSYNSPLHF
size: once; V: TRBV6-1; J: TRBJ1-3; D: -; DNA: TGTGCCAGCAGTGACAGGGGAGCTGGAAACACCATATATTTT; CDR3: CASSDRGAGNTIYF
size: few; V: TRBV5-1; J: TRBJ2-7; D: -; DNA: TGCGCCAGCAGCTTGGAGACTAATCCCTACGAGCAGTACTTC; CDR3: CASSLETNPYEQYF
size: -; V: TRBV6-6; J: TRBJ2-1; D: -; DNA: TGTGCCAGCAGCTTCCAGGGGCTCGCAAATGAGCAGTTCTTC; CDR3: CASSFQGLANEQFF
size: few; V: TRBV5-4; J: TRBJ2-1; D: TRBD2; DNA: TGTGCCAGCAGCTCCAGACTAGCGGGAGGAAGGGAGGAGCAGTTCTTC; CDR3: CASSSRLAGGREEQFF